This TCR beta chain was sequenced in a study of blood T cell repertoires in COVID-19. The overall study: Samples of COVID-19 (acute and convalescent) were obtained from the United States, Italy and Spain. T cells, B-cell-depleted T cells, or PBMCs provided the cDNA or gDNA that served as material.

Under the authors' procedure: Nucleated cell counts were estimated from reference gene primer amplification. Sequencing used immunoSEQ multiplex PCR; TCRdb keeps in-frame clones, though not all of them. The D gene and trimming were derived from the DNA, and the V and J assignments and clone size from that table. The sample carries around 46,000 clones, roughly four fifths recorded once. V dropped 5 bases and J dropped 5; count of bases not matched to a gene: 10. The CDR3 covers 16 residues. Germline CDR1 reads MDHEN; CDR2 reads SYDVKM. The specimen was peripheral blood. The TCR comes from a man between 35 and 55 years old with acute or convalescent COVID-19. This sequence joins TRBV28 and TRBJ1-3, with TRBD1 matching 9 bases. As DNA, the CDR3 is TGTGCCAGCAGTCCTAGACAGGGGGTGCGGAGAAACACCATATATTTT. Translation gives CASSPRQGVRRNTIYF. Supplemented by reference TRBV28 and TRBJ1-3, the full variable domain reads DVKVTQSSRYLVKRTGEKVFLECVQDMDHENMFWYRQDPGLGLRLIYFSYDVKMKEKGDIPEGYSVSREKKERFSLILESASTNQTSMYLCASSPRQGVRRNTIYFGEGSWLTVV.